This T cell receptor (beta chain) was sequenced in a study of shared clonotypes between healthy human individuals (TCRdb year 2020). Describing the broader study: The cohort included a few men and two women between 18 and 49 years of age. For each donor, CD4 naive and CD4 memory were each given three plates, CD8 naive was given two plates, and CD8 memory was given one plate. To estimate repertoire size and how much clonotypes are shared between individuals, the study performed deep sequencing of blood TCR repertoires from a handful of healthy adults. Different laboratories and diverse techniques were used to prepare libraries and sequence TCR repertoires, to increase sequencing depth and limit assay-specific biases. Per donor, leukapheresis produced somewhere between about 0.9 and 9.5 billion PBMCs.

Reading the germline V gene gives CDR1 SGHDT and CDR2 YYEEEE. The CDR3 numbers 14 residues from cysteine through phenylalanine. The sequence is cut down to CDR3 DNA, 42 bases in frame from base 1. V has 4 bases trimmed and J has 2 bases trimmed; junction bases matching no gene number 6. With regard to this clone: Its antigen is not yet known. The sample holds no much larger clone one base away, and base qualities are not on file.

TCR CDR3 regions were amplified from genomic DNA by multiplex PCR using the deep immunoSEQ assay. Extracted genomic DNA from each cell subset was spread evenly across all wells of several immunoSEQ 96-well plates, with each plate serving as a replicate. For sorted subsets, each replicate PCR was loaded with around 220 ng genomic DNA, equivalent to 25,000 to 35,000 T cell genomes. The purified libraries were quantified using a Qubit 3.0 fluorometer, sized with a Bioanalyzer 2100, and then quantified again using the KAPA Library Quantification kit. Every immunoSEQ 96-well plate was sequenced on a dedicated single-read 150-cycle Illumina NextSeq 550 flow cell. As for the original processing: Because the immunoSEQ output included only junctional sequences and no quality scores, the filtering could not be the same as the filtering used for full-length reads. Sequences were annotated with PyIR, a Python wrapper for IgBLAST v1.9, and V/J genes and CDR3 were assigned using IMGT germline references. Reads with weak V/J assignments (E-value above 1e-6), missing CDR3, stop codons, out-of-frame junctions, or ambiguous translated residues were removed. A V3J clonotype was defined by an identical inferred V gene, J gene, and CDR3 amino acid sequence. Percentage overlap between repertoires was calculated by dividing the number of shared unique clonotypes by the size of the smaller repertoire. Three approaches were used to assess repertoire richness: RTK rarefaction, the Chao1 estimator, and Recon v2.1 estimates of unobserved clonotypes. OLGA was used to compute generation probabilities for all TCRbeta clonotypes that the gDNA method yielded from several donors. TCRdb took this table from immuneACCESS and kept in-frame rearrangements with V and J called. Such tables lack part of the clones; where checked against another copy, unresolved V genes explain under half of the gap, and the rest is unexplained. V, J and clone size derive from that table, while D and trimming were established from the DNA sequence. This sample lists about 2.4 million clones; approximately 93% were detected once. The ten top clones hold more than 0.35% of the sample.

Donors were healthy HIV-negative adults with no recently reported acute infections or vaccinations. Only Caucasian adults living in Nashville, Tennessee, USA were represented among the donors. CD4+ T cells were enriched by magnetic negative selection; naive cells were then positively selected on CD45RA, and the negative fraction formed the memory subset. After blood collection by leukapheresis, PBMCs were isolated using Ficoll-Histopaque density gradient centrifugation and then cryopreserved in the vapor phase of liquid nitrogen. Analytical flow cytometry was used to check the purity and quantity of each magnetically sorted T cell population. Each sorted fraction had its genomic DNA isolated and then quantified by UV absorbance on a Nanodrop 2000c. What the authors observed across the whole study: Because the study included a small number of donors, the genetic and exposure-history diversity represented was limited. Sharing across several donors was observed for around 4.8% of naive CD4, over 3% of naive CD8, over 2% of memory CD4, and roughly 0.43% of memory CD8 clonotypes. Naive subsets generally had larger estimated clonotype richness than memory subsets. Compared with non-shared clonotypes, clonotypes shared by all four sorted-subset donors had higher generation probabilities. Rarefaction of sorted-subset datasets indicated incomplete sequencing despite the large sequencing depth. Based on pairwise subsampling, the degree of clonotype sharing among donors was expected to be affected by sequencing depth. Sampling was restricted to blood, and TCR repertoires in tissues likely differ from the TCR repertoires found in blood.

This receptor was taken from a man aged 18 to 35 in good health. Some clones in this sample may be carry-over from other donors' samples. This chain is built from TRBV5-6 and TRBJ2-7, and 7 bases in between align with TRBD1. Material for sequencing was naive CD4+ T cells from PBMCs. According to the study, the label for this sample's cell subset or site signals: CD45RA+ positively selected. The DNA reads as follows: TGTGCCAGCAGCCAACGACAGGGCGCCTACGAGCAGTACTTC. Its protein is CASSQRQGAYEQYF.